The 11 T cell receptor beta chains below were found in one sample sequenced in a study of blood T cell repertoires in COVID-19. Clones were read by immunoSEQ multiplex PCR, and TCRdb kept only the in-frame ones, dropping some. The profile shows about 140,000 clones, 84% of them singletons. Sequenced input: peripheral blood. Every receptor here comes from a human donor in a cohort sampled during active COVID-19.

This sequence joins TRBV15 and TRBJ1-4; D not resolved. The V end was cut by 1 base, the J end by 4 bases, with 10 bases between. Germline V gene lookup returns CDR1 LNHNV and CDR2 YYDKDF (reference sequence). The CDR3 has 15 residues. CDR3 sequence reads: CATSRVAGVNEKLFF. The CDR3 DNA follows: TGTGCCACCAGCAGAGTCGCAGGCGTTAATGAAAAACTGTTTTTT.

The J gene is TRBJ2-1, the V gene TRBV20-1, with D perhaps matching TRBD1 (5 bases). There are 16 residues in the CDR3. Between the trimmed V and J ends, which lost 3 bases and 0 bases, there was a span of 15 bases. Looked up from germline, CDR1 is DFQATT and CDR2 is SNEGSKA (reference sequence). CDR3 amino acids: CSASRIGVSSYNEQFF. Written as DNA, the CDR3 is TGCAGTGCTAGTAGGATAGGGGTTAGCTCCTACAATGAGCAGTTCTTC.

This clone was observed a few times. The V call is TRBV19, the J call TRBJ1-1; 8 nucleotides line up with TRBD1. The length of the CDR3 is 14 residues. Germline V lookup: CDR1 LNHDA, CDR2 SQIVND (reference sequence). V lost 5 bases and J lost 2; bases outside the gene matches: 4. The CDR3 sequence is CASSSDRGNTEAFF. The CDR3 DNA sequence: TGTGCCAGTAGTTCAGACAGGGGTAACACTGAAGCTTTCTTT. Variable domain in full (rest from reference TRBV19 and TRBJ1-1): DGGITQSPKYLFRKEGQNVTLSCEQNLNHDAMYWYRQDPGQGLRLIYYSQIVNDFQKGDIAEGYSVSREKKESFPLTVTSAQKNPTAFYLCASSSDRGNTEAFFGQGTRLTVV.

This clone was seen a handful of times. The rearrangement uses TRBV5-8 and TRBJ2-3, with 11 bases identical to TRBD2. From germline, CDR1 is SGHTS and CDR2 YDEGEE. The CDR3 consists of 15 residues. Unmatched junction bases numbered 6, after V lost 4 bases and J lost 5 bases. The CDR3 nucleotides read TGTGCCAGCAGCCGTAGCGGGGGGGCCGGAGATACGCAGTATTTT. This gives the protein CASSRSGGAGDTQYF.

The chain uses TRBV4-2 and TRBJ2-7, with 16 bases aligning to TRBD2. With 0 bases clipped from V and 2 bases from J, the junction kept 7 bases outside the gene matches. In germline, CDR1 is LGHNA, CDR2 YNFKEQ. This CDR3 is built from 19 residues. CDR3 loop: CASSQDLGTSGGDPYEQYF. DNA of the CDR3: TGTGCCAGCAGCCAAGACCTCGGGACTAGCGGGGGGGACCCCTACGAGCAGTACTTC.

This clone has a handful of counts. V is TRBV3-1 (or the pseudogene TRBV3-2) and J is TRBJ1-2, with a tentative D call TRBD1 (5 bases). V lost 1 base and J 7 bases, leaving 10 bases between the germline ends. Germline-derived CDR1 and CDR2 are LGHDT and YNNKEL (reference sequence). CDR3 size: 13 residues. CDR3 sequence reads: CASSQGSRGGYTF. CDR3 sequence (DNA): TGTGCCAGCAGCCAAGGGTCAAGGGGTGGCTACACCTTC.

V is TRBV2 and J is TRBJ2-2; 9 nucleotides line up with TRBD1. This CDR3 comprises 16 residues. Germline V CDR1 and CDR2: SNHLY, FYNNEI. The J segment lost 3 bases and the V segment lost 6 bases, leaving 8 bases of the junction unmatched. The CDR3 nucleotides are TGTGCCAGCAGACCCGGGACAGGGTATTACACCGGGGAGCTGTTTTTT. Translation: CASRPGTGYYTGELFF.

The CDR3 here is CASSDWEVDGYTF. DNA of the CDR3: TGTGCCAGCAGTGACTGGGAGGTGGACGGCTACACCTTC. The chain has TRBV25-1 and TRBJ1-2; D is uncertain. The length of the CDR3 is 13 residues. V lost 3 bases and J 8 bases, leaving 13 bases between the germline ends. Germline V gene lookup returns CDR1 MGHDK and CDR2 SYGVNS.

This clone has a single count. The rearrangement uses TRBV3-1 (or the pseudogene TRBV3-2) and TRBJ2-7; TRBD2 aligns across 7 bases. V gave up 0 bases and J gave up 4 bases; unmatched junction bases: 3. Per germline, CDR1 LGHDT and CDR2 YNNKEL (reference sequence). The CDR3 extends over 14 amino acids. The CDR3 nucleotides read TGTGCCAGCAGCCAAGATCAGCGGGGTTACGAGCAGTACTTC. Its protein is CASSQDQRGYEQYF.

For the CDR3, the DNA is TGTGCCAGCAGCGAGGGACAGTACACCGGGGAGCTGTTTTTT. It translates to CASSEGQYTGELFF. This chain connects TRBV7-3 to TRBJ2-2; 7 nucleotides line up with TRBD1. Looked up from germline, CDR1 is SGHTA and CDR2 is FQGTGA. Trimming took 5 bases from V and 3 from J; bases not matched to a gene: 3. The CDR3 sequence is 14 residues long.

Note on this clone: Mismatch with germline at one junction end may stem from a read error. V gene TRBV6-5 combines with J gene TRBJ1-1; D not resolved. Germline-derived CDR1 and CDR2 are MNHEY and SVGAGI. CDR3 length: 11 residues. Written as DNA, the CDR3 is TGTGCCAGCCTTCTGGTCACTGAGGCTTTCTTT. Translating it yields CASLLVTEAFF.